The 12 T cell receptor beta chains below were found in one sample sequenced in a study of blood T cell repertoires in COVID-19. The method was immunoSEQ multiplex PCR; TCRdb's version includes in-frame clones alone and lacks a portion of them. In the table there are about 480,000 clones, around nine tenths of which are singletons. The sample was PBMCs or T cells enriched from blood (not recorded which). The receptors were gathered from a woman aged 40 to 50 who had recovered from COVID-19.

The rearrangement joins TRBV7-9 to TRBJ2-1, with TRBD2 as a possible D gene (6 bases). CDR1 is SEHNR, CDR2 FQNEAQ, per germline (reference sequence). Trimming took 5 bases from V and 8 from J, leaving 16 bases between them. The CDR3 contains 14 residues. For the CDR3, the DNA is TGTGCCAGCAGCGAAGGCGGGGTGAGGGATGAGCAGTTCTTC. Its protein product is CASSEGGVRDEQFF.

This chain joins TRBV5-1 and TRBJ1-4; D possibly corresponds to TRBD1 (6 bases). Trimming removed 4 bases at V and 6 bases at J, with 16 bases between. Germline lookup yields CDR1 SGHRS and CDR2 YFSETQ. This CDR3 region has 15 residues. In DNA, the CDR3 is TGCGCCAGCAGCCTAGGGGGATCCGGACATGAAAAACTGTTTTTT. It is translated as CASSLGGSGHEKLFF.

CDR3 nucleotides: TGCGCCAGCAGCTTTAGTGGGGGAGGAGGAAACACCATATATTTT. Protein: CASSFSGGGGNTIYF. V and J are TRBV5-1 and TRBJ1-3; a possible D gene is TRBD1 (5 bases). The CDR3 totals 15 residues. CDR1 is SGHRS, CDR2 YFSETQ, per germline. Trimming removed 2 bases at V and 4 bases at J, with 13 bases between.

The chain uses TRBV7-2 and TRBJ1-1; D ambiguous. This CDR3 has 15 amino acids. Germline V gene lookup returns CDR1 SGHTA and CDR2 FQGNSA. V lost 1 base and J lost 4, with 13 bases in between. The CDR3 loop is CASSLVPGGSTEAFF. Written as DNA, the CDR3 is TGTGCCAGCAGCTTAGTTCCGGGTGGGAGCACTGAAGCTTTCTTT.

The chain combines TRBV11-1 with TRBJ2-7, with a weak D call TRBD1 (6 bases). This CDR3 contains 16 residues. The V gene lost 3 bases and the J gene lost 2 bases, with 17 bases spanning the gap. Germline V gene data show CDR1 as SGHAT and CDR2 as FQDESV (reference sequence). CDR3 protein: CASSFHPLTGPYEQYF. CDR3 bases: TGTGCCAGCAGCTTCCACCCTTTGACAGGCCCCTACGAGCAGTACTTC. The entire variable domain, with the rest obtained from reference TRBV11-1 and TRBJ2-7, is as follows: EAEVAQSPRYKITEKSQAVAFWCDPISGHATLYWYRQILGQGPELLVQFQDESVVDDSQLPKDRFSAERLKGVDSTLKIQPAELGDSAMYLCASSFHPLTGPYEQYFGPGTRLTVT.

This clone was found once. The DNA of the CDR3 is TGTGCCAGCTCACCCGGGACAGGTCAAAACACTGAAGCTTTCTTT. It yields the protein CASSPGTGQNTEAFF. The chain employs TRBV18 and TRBJ1-1; 8 bases are a match to TRBD1. The V gene's germline CDR1 is KGHSH and CDR2 LQKENI. V lost 3 bases, J lost 2 bases, and 5 bases stayed unmatched. The length of the CDR3 is 15 residues.

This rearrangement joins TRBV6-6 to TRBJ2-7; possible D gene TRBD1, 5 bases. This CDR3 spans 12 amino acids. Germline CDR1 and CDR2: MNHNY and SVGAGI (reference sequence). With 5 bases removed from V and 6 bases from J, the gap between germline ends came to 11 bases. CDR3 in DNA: TGTGCCAGCAGTCATCAGGGCCGCGAGCAGTACTTC. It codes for CASSHQGREQYF.

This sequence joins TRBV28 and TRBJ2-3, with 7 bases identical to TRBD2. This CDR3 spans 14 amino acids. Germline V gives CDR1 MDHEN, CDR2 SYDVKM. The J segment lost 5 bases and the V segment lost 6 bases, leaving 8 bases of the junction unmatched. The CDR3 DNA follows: TGTGCCAGCAGCTCCCTAGCGGAGGGAGATACGCAGTATTTT. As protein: CASSSLAEGDTQYF.

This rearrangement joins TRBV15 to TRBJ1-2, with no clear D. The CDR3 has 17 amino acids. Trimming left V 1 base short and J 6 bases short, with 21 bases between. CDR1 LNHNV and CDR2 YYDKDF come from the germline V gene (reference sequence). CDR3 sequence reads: CATSRVYGQVYLDGYTF. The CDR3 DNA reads TGTGCCACCAGCAGAGTATACGGCCAGGTTTATCTTGATGGCTACACCTTC.

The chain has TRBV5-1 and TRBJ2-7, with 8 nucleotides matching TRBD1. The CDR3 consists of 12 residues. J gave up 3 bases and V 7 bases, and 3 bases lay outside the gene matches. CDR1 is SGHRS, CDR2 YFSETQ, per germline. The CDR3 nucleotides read TGCGCCAGCCGGGACAGGAACTACGAGCAGTACTTC. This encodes CASRDRNYEQYF. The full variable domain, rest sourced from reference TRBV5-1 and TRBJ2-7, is KAGVTQTPRYLIKTRGQQVTLSCSPISGHRSVSWYQQTPGQGLQFLFEYFSETQRNKGNFPGRFSGRQFSNSRSEMNVSTLELGDSALYLCASRDRNYEQYFGPGTRLTVT.

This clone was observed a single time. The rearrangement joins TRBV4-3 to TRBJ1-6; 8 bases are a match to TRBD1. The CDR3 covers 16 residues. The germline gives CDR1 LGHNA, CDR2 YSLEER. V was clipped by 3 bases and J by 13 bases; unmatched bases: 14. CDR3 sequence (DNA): TGCGCCAGCAGCCATCATACGGCAGGGGGCGAGGCCCCCCTCCACTTT. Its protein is CASSHHTAGGEAPLHF.

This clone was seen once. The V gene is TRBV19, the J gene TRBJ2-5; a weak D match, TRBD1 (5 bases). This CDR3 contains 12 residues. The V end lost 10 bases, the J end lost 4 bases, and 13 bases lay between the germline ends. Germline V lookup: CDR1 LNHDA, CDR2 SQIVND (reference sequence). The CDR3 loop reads CATQTDRETQYF. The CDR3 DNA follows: TGTGCCACCCAAACCGACAGAGAGACCCAGTACTTC.